The 10 T cell receptor beta chains given below trace back to one sample, sequenced in a study of T cell responses to AZD1222 COVID-19 vaccine. Assay used: immunoSEQ multiplex PCR; TCRdb lists only in-frame clones, some missing. In the table there are over 65,000 clones, roughly 90% of which are singletons. The sample consisted of peripheral blood, taken on day 0 of AZD1222 vaccination. These receptor sequences come from an adult in good health.

The chain combines TRBV2 with TRBJ1-1; unclear D gene. The CDR3 extends over 14 amino acids. From germline, CDR1 is SNHLY and CDR2 FYNNEI. V lost 3 bases and J lost 8, with 16 bases in between. CDR3 in amino acids: CASSDIKAGREAFF. As DNA, the CDR3 is TGTGCCAGCAGTGATATAAAGGCAGGCCGAGAAGCTTTCTTT.

V and J are TRBV5-1 and TRBJ2-5; 9 bases match TRBD2. Trimming took 4 bases from V and 2 from J; bases not matched to a gene: 3. In germline, CDR1 is SGHRS, CDR2 YFSETQ. There are 14 residues in the CDR3. The CDR3 loop reads CASSPAGGQETQYF. The CDR3 region has the DNA TGCGCCAGCAGCCCAGCGGGGGGACAAGAGACCCAGTACTTC.

This clone was seen a single time. The V gene is TRBV6-5, the J gene TRBJ2-3; no clear D gene. Trimming left V 0 bases short and J 0 bases short, with 10 bases between. This CDR3 region has 16 residues. Germline V CDR1 and CDR2: MNHEY, SVGAGI. DNA of the CDR3: TGTGCCAGCAGTTACTCGAGTGGGCTCAGCACAGATACGCAGTATTTT. Translating gives CASSYSSGLSTDTQYF.

There are a few counts of this clone. The V and J genes are TRBV18 and TRBJ2-7, with D perhaps matching TRBD2 (6 bases). Germline V gives CDR1 KGHSH, CDR2 LQKENI. Trimming removed 0 bases at V and 9 bases at J, with 15 bases between. The CDR3 runs 14 residues. CDR3 residues: CASSPPTELARQYF. In DNA form, the CDR3 reads TGTGCCAGCTCACCACCGACAGAACTAGCTCGGCAGTACTTC.

The V and J genes are TRBV28 and TRBJ1-4; tentatively, D is TRBD1 (6 bases). Germline V gene data show CDR1 as MDHEN and CDR2 as SYDVKM. This CDR3 region has 15 residues. V was shortened by 8 bases and J by 0 bases, with 13 bases between the two germline ends. CDR3 sequence (DNA): TGTGCCAGCGTTCAAGGGGGGGCAACTAATGAAAAACTGTTTTTT. Protein sequence: CASVQGGATNEKLFF.

This clone was detected a few times. The chain employs TRBV2 and TRBJ2-2, with 7 bases lining up with TRBD2. Trimming removed 7 bases from V and 4 bases from J; junction bases left unmatched: 3. CDR1 is SNHLY, CDR2 FYNNEI, per germline. The CDR3 totals 13 residues. The CDR3 reads CASKRGITGELFF. The DNA of the CDR3 is TGTGCCAGCAAGCGGGGCATCACCGGGGAGCTGTTTTTT.

The DNA of the CDR3 is TGTGCCAGCCGAGGGACAGGGGGGCTTAAACGCCAGCATTTT. Translation gives CASRGTGGLKRQHF. The chain combines TRBV27 with TRBJ1-5, with TRBD1 identical over 11 bases. The CDR3 covers 14 residues. Looked up from germline, CDR1 is MNHEY and CDR2 is SMNVEV (reference sequence). V lost 8 bases and J lost 12; bases outside the gene matches: 12.

The genes are TRBV5-1 and TRBJ2-7, with D possibly matching TRBD2 (6 bases). The V end lost 2 bases, the J end lost 0 bases, and 15 bases lay between the germline ends. The germline V gene has CDR1 SGHRS and CDR2 YFSETQ. This CDR3 has 16 residues. CDR3 sequence (DNA): TGCGCCAGCAGCTTATCGGGACTTCAGGTCTCCTACGAGCAGTACTTC. Its translation is CASSLSGLQVSYEQYF.

DNA for the CDR3: TGTGCCAGCAGTGGGGACGGGGGTCATCAGCCCCAGCATTTT. Translation gives CASSGDGGHQPQHF. V is TRBV2 and J is TRBJ1-5; D possibly corresponds to TRBD1 (5 bases). With 4 bases removed from V and 5 bases from J, the gap between germline ends came to 12 bases. Per germline, CDR1 SNHLY and CDR2 FYNNEI. The CDR3 covers 14 residues.

This chain connects TRBV19 to TRBJ1-4, with a tentative D call TRBD1 (5 bases). Germline lookup yields CDR1 LNHDA and CDR2 SQIVND (reference sequence). This CDR3 region has 16 residues. The germline V and J ends were trimmed by 1 base and 2 bases, with 11 bases remaining between them. The CDR3 sequence is CASSIAGVSTNEKLFF. CDR3 nucleotide sequence: TGTGCCAGTAGTATAGCGGGGGTGTCGACTAATGAAAAACTGTTTTTT.